One and the same sample provided the 3 T cell receptor beta chains below, sequenced in a study of T cells in Graves' hyperthyroidism and ophthalmopathy. The TCR beta CDR3 regions underwent amplification using RNA transcripts as the source. The primer set for the first-round RT-PCR of the TCR CDR3 was HTBI. TCRdb reprocessed the multiplex PCR reads with MiXCR, giving one entry per CDR3 protein. This sample yields a few hundred thousand distinct CDR3 sequences, of which roughly 15% are seen a single time; approximately 5.8% belongs to the top ten. The sequenced sample was blood. All receptors derive from a young woman with Graves' hyperthyroidism.

The chain carries TRBV20-1 and TRBJ1-5, with a possible D match to TRBD1 (6 bases). The germline V gene has CDR1 DFQATT and CDR2 SNEGSKA (reference sequence). Trimming left V 7 bases short and J 2 bases short, with 18 bases between. This CDR3 is 15 amino acids long. CDR3 residues: CSVVRGVLGNQPQHF. The CDR3 DNA is TGCAGTGTTGTGAGGGGGGTCTTAGGCAATCAGCCCCAGCATTTT.

This clonotype has more than one count but fewer than ten. The DNA for the CDR3 is TGTGCCAGCAGCCCTGCGACTTCACCCTACGAGCAGTACTTC. As protein: CASSPATSPYEQYF. This chain connects TRBV5-4 to TRBJ2-7; D is undetermined. The V gene's germline CDR1 is SGHNT and CDR2 YYREEE (reference sequence). The CDR3 consists of 14 residues. Trimming shortened V by 4 bases and J by 2 bases, and 13 bases separated the two germline ends.

This clonotype was seen ten or more times. The gene calls are TRBV28 and TRBJ1-2, with D unclear. The CDR3 covers 12 residues. Germline values: CDR1 MDHEN, CDR2 SYDVKM. V lost 8 bases to trimming and J lost 9 bases, with 16 bases between them. CDR3 loop: CASRYGRKSYTF. The DNA for the CDR3 is TGTGCCAGCCGTTACGGGAGGAAAAGCTACACCTTC.